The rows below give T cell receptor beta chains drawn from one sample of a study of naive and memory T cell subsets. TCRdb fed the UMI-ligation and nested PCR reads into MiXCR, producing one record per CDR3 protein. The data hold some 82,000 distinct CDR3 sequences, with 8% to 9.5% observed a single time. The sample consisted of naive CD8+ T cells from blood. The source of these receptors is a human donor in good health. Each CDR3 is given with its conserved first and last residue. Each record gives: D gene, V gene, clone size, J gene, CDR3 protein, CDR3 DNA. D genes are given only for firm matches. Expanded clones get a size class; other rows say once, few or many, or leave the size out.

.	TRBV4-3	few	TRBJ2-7	CASSQVAGPPYEQYF	TGCGCCAGCAGCCAAGTGGCAGGGCCCCCCTACGAGCAGTACTTC
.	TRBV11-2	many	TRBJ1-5	CASSLASNQPQHF	TGTGCCAGCAGCTTAGCCAGCAATCAGCCCCAGCATTTT
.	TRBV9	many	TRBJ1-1	CASSVGGRVSLDAEAFF	TGTGCCAGCAGCGTAGGTGGGAGGGTTTCGTTAGACGCTGAAGCTTTCTTT
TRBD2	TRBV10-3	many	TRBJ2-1	CAIKPREDVYNEQFF	TGTGCCATCAAACCGCGGGAGGACGTTTACAATGAGCAGTTCTTC
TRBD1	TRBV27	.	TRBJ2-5	CASSAGGRLQETQYF	TGTGCCAGCAGTGCAGGGGGACGGCTCCAAGAGACCCAGTACTTC
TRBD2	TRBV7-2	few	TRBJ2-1	CASSPTGLAGPYNEQFF	TGTGCCAGCAGCCCAACGGGACTAGCGGGACCCTACAATGAGCAGTTCTTC
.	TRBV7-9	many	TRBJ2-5	CASTGGGPSVETQYF	TGTGCCAGCACCGGTGGAGGGCCAAGCGTAGAGACCCAGTACTTC
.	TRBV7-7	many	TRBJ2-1	CASSPKVGDEQFF	TGTGCCAGCAGCCCGAAGGTGGGGGATGAGCAGTTCTTC
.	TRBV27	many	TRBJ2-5	CASSLTVVETQYF	TGTGCCAGCAGTTTAACGGTGGTTGAGACCCAGTACTTC
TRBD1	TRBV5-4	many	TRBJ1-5	CASSLGQGDQPQHF	TGTGCCAGCAGCTTGGGACAGGGAGATCAGCCCCAGCATTTT
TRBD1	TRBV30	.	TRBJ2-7	CAWSLGQGSLYEQYF	TGTGCCTGGAGTTTGGGACAGGGGTCACTCTACGAGCAGTACTTC
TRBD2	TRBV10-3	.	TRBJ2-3	CAISEWAPSGRSTDTQYF	TGTGCCATCAGTGAGTGGGCCCCTAGCGGGAGGTCCACAGATACGCAGTATTTT
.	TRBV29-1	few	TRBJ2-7	CSVEKYGNSYEQYF	TGCAGCGTTGAAAAGTACGGGAACTCCTACGAGCAGTACTTC
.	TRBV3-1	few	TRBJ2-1	CASSQNTGGIHNEQFF	TGTGCCAGCAGCCAAAACACCGGGGGAATTCACAATGAGCAGTTCTTC
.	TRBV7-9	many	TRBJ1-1	CASRSDWNTEAFF	TGTGCCAGCAGATCGGACTGGAACACTGAAGCTTTCTTT
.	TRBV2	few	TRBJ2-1	CASSAGFYNEQFF	TGTGCCAGCAGTGCGGGGTTTTACAATGAGCAGTTCTTC
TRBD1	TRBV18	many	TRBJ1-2	CASSPERDSGYTF	TGTGCCAGCTCCCCCGAGAGGGACAGTGGCTACACCTTC
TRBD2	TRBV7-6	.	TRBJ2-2	CASSFGLAGGSTGELFF	TGTGCCAGCAGCTTTGGACTAGCGGGAGGTTCTACCGGGGAGCTGTTTTTT
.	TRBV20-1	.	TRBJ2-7	CSARSTGQISYEQYF	TGCAGTGCTAGATCCACAGGACAGATTTCCTACGAGCAGTACTTC
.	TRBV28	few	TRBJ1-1	CASNAGGIEAFF	TGTGCCAGCAACGCGGGGGGAATTGAAGCTTTCTTT
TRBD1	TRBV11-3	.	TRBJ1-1	CASSLVGTGYLPSNTEAFF	TGTGCCAGCAGCTTAGTCGGGACAGGGTATTTGCCCTCGAACACTGAAGCTTTCTTT
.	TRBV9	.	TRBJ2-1	CASSVEGSGTYNEQFF	TGTGCCAGCAGCGTAGAGGGTAGCGGAACCTACAATGAGCAGTTCTTC
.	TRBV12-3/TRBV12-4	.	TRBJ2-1	CASSQNEQFF	TGTGCCAGCAGCCAGAATGAGCAGTTCTTC
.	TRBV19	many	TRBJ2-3	CASSGSGASADTQYF	TGTGCCAGTAGTGGGTCGGGAGCCTCCGCAGATACGCAGTATTTT
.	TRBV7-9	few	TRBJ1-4	CASSSQTPLHEKLFF	TGTGCCAGCAGCTCACAGACCCCCTTGCATGAAAAACTGTTTTTT
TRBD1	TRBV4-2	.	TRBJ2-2	CASSPDRGTGELFF	TGTGCCAGCAGCCCTGACAGGGGTACCGGGGAGCTGTTTTTT
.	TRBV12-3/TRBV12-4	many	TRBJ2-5	CASSFSDHYPRETQYF	TGTGCCAGCAGTTTCTCGGACCATTACCCTCGGGAGACCCAGTACTTC
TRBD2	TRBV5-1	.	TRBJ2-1	CASSGSGRSINEQFF	TGCGCCAGCAGCGGTAGCGGGAGATCGATCAATGAGCAGTTCTTC
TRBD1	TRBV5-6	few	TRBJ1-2	CASSLLRDRNHYGYTF	TGTGCCAGCAGCTTACTCCGGGACAGGAACCACTATGGCTACACCTTC